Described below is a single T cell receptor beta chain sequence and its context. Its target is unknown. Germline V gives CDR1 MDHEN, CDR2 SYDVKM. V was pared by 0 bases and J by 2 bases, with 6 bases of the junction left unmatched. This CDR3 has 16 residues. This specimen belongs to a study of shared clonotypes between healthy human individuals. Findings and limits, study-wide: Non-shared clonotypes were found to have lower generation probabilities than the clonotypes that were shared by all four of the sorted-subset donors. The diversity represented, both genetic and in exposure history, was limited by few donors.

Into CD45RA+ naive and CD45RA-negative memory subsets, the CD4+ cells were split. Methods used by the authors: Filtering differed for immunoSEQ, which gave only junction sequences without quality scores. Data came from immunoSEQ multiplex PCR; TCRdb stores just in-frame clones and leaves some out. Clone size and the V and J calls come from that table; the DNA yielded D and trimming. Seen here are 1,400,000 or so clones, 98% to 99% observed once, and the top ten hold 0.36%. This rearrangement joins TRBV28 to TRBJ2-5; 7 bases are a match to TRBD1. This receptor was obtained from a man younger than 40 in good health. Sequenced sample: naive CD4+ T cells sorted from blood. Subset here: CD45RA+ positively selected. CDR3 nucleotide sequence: TGTGCCAGCAGTTTATGGTCAGGGGGTCGACAAGAGACCCAGTACTTC. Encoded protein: CASSLWSGGRQETQYF.